These 25 T cell receptor beta chains were all obtained from the same sample, sequenced in a study of shared clonotypes between healthy human individuals. This table comes from immunoSEQ multiplex PCR, and its TCRdb copy is limited to in-frame clones, with some not included. The sample lists hundreds of thousands of clones, less than 80% occurring once. The specimen was memory CD4+ T cells sorted from blood. Subset of the sample: CD45RA-negative fraction. All receptors come from a woman under 40 in good health.

Of note for this clone: The sample holds other DNA sequences that translate to the same CDR3. CDR3 protein: CASSFSRPQHF. Here the CDR3 DNA reads TGTGCCAGCAGTTTCTCCCGGCCCCAGCATTTT. The V gene is TRBV28, the J gene TRBJ1-5, with no clear D. Germline CDR1 is MDHEN and CDR2 is SYDVKM. V lost 3 bases, J lost 9 bases, and 6 bases lay in between. The CDR3 has 11 amino acids.

V usage is TRBV7-9 and J usage is TRBJ2-2; D is unclear. The germline V gene has CDR1 SEHNR and CDR2 FQNEAQ (reference sequence). This CDR3 has 14 residues. Trimming shortened V by 5 bases and J by 1 base, and 8 bases separated the two germline ends. CDR3 loop: CASSSSWNTGELFF. CDR3 DNA sequence: TGTGCCAGCAGCAGCTCGTGGAACACCGGGGAGCTGTTTTTT.

This clone occurred once. The rearrangement joins TRBV28 to TRBJ2-3; TRBD2 might be the D (6 bases). Germline values: CDR1 MDHEN, CDR2 SYDVKM. The V gene lost 8 bases and the J gene lost 4 bases, with 16 bases spanning the gap. This CDR3 spans 14 amino acids. CDR3 sequence (DNA): TGTGCCAGCGGCGGGGTGGACCGCGCAGATACGCAGTATTTT. Residues: CASGGVDRADTQYF.

This clone was seen more than once but under ten times. This chain links TRBV11-2 with TRBJ2-3; 7 bases map to TRBD1. There are 14 residues in the CDR3. V shed 5 bases and J 4 bases; nucleotides not matched to a gene: 6. Germline V gene sequence: CDR1 SGHAT, CDR2 FQNNGV. As DNA, the CDR3 is TGTGCCAGCAGCCAAAAGGGGGCATCAGATACGCAGTATTTT. Protein product: CASSQKGASDTQYF.

About this clone itself: Other DNA sequences of this sample code for an identical CDR3. This chain links TRBV7-2 with TRBJ2-7; D unclear. V was clipped by 0 bases and J by 3 bases, with 9 bases between them. Germline V gives CDR1 SGHTA, CDR2 FQGNSA. This CDR3 is 14 amino acids long. Here the CDR3 DNA reads TGTGCCAGCAGCTTAGCCCGCCGCGACTACGAGCAGTACTTC. Residues: CASSLARRDYEQYF.

The chain uses TRBV2 and TRBJ2-2, with unresolved D. The CDR3 has 13 residues. V was shortened by 4 bases and J by 6 bases, with 9 bases between the two germline ends. Looked up from germline, CDR1 is SNHLY and CDR2 is FYNNEI. DNA of the CDR3: TGTGCCAGCAGTGCAAAAAGGGCCGGGGAGCTGTTTTTT. This translates into CASSAKRAGELFF.

This sequence joins TRBV19 and TRBJ2-3; TRBD2 matches at 10 bases. This CDR3 is 15 amino acids long. Germline V gene lookup returns CDR1 LNHDA and CDR2 SQIVND (reference sequence). The ends lost 5 bases at V and 5 bases at J; junction bases unmatched: 7. DNA of the CDR3: TGTGCCAGTAGTTGGCCTAGCGGGAGAGGAGATACGCAGTATTTT. Protein product: CASSWPSGRGDTQYF.

This chain's CDR3 is CASSQVGDYEAFF. CDR3 in DNA: TGCGCCAGCAGCCAAGTGGGCGATTACGAAGCTTTCTTT. The V gene is TRBV4-1, the J gene TRBJ1-1; D remains unclear. The CDR3 loop spans 13 amino acids. Per germline, CDR1 MGHRA and CDR2 YSYEKL. Trimming stripped 1 base from V and 8 bases from J, with 11 bases between.

In its sample, this clone was seen a few times. This rearrangement joins TRBV11-2 to TRBJ1-2; TRBD1 agrees at 7 bases. In germline, CDR1 is SGHAT, CDR2 FQNNGV. The CDR3 loop spans 13 amino acids. V shed 1 base, J shed 7 bases, and the junction held 3 bases outside the gene matches. CDR3 loop: CASSLGRGTGYTF. CDR3 in DNA: TGTGCCAGCAGCTTAGGCAGGGGGACTGGCTACACCTTC.

The chain combines TRBV5-4 with TRBJ2-7; TRBD2 agrees at 10 bases. The V segment lost 2 bases and the J segment 7 bases; nucleotides outside the gene matches: 9. The CDR3 totals 15 residues. Germline V gives CDR1 SGHNT, CDR2 YYREEE (reference sequence). CDR3 in amino acids: CASSFGLAEGEEQYF. CDR3 DNA sequence: TGTGCCAGCAGCTTCGGACTAGCGGAGGGAGAAGAGCAGTACTTC.

This clone was seen a few times. Other DNA sequences in the sample encode the same CDR3. This chain links TRBV5-1 with TRBJ2-2, with D perhaps given as TRBD1 or TRBD2 (5 bases each). V was shortened by 2 bases and J by 1 base, with 9 bases between the two germline ends. This CDR3 region has 15 residues. From germline, CDR1 is SGHRS and CDR2 YFSETQ. The CDR3 is CASSFGTQNTGELFF. Here the CDR3 DNA reads TGCGCCAGCAGCTTCGGGACCCAGAACACCGGGGAGCTGTTTTTT.

V is TRBV5-6 and J is TRBJ2-7; D call uncertain. V was shortened by 2 bases and J by 3 bases, with 9 bases between the two germline ends. Germline V gene sequence: CDR1 SGHDT, CDR2 YYEEEE. The CDR3 is 13 residues long. The chain's CDR3 is CASSLPGLYEQYF. The CDR3 DNA reads as TGTGCCAGCAGCTTACCGGGTCTCTACGAGCAGTACTTC. The full variable domain, completed using reference TRBV5-6 and TRBJ2-7, is DAGVTQSPTHLIKTRGQQVTLRCSPKSGHDTVSWYQQALGQGPQFIFQYYEEEERQRGNFPDRFSGHQFPNYSSELNVNALLLGDSALYLCASSLPGLYEQYFGPGTRLTVT.

The chain recombines TRBV7-2 with TRBJ2-1, with D hard to call. CDR3 size: 14 residues. V was pared by 1 base and J by 5 bases, with 9 bases between. CDR1 is SGHTA, CDR2 FQGNSA, per germline. DNA for the CDR3: TGTGCCAGCAGCTTAGACTGGCTTCACAATGAGCAGTTCTTC. Translation: CASSLDWLHNEQFF.

The rearrangement links TRBV11-2 to TRBJ2-5; 14 bases align to TRBD2. Germline CDR1 SGHAT, CDR2 FQNNGV. J lost 5 bases, V lost 8 bases, and 16 bases had no gene match. The CDR3 spans 18 residues. CDR3 in amino acids: CASRPVIGTSGRRETQYF. DNA for the CDR3: TGTGCCAGCCGCCCGGTTATAGGGACTAGCGGGAGACGGGAGACCCAGTACTTC.

The CDR3 here is CASSRTQNIQYF. CDR3 sequence (DNA): TGTGCCAGCAGCCGGACCCAAAACATTCAGTACTTC. The genes are TRBV11-2 and TRBJ2-4; no reliable D call. Trimming shortened V by 5 bases and J by 5 bases, and 7 bases separated the two germline ends. CDR1 is SGHAT, CDR2 FQNNGV, per germline. This CDR3 region has 12 residues.

This clone was recorded only once. The chain links TRBV6-1 to TRBJ2-1; possible D gene TRBD2, 6 bases. From germline, CDR1 is MNHNS and CDR2 SASEGT. The V end was cut by 2 bases, the J end by 4 bases, with 12 bases between. CDR3 length equals 15 residues. The CDR3 sequence is CASSESSGLYNEQFF. The DNA of the CDR3 is TGTGCCAGCAGTGAATCCAGCGGGCTTTACAATGAGCAGTTCTTC.

As regards this clone: A far larger clone is only one base removed, so a read error is likely. Other DNA sequences within the sample encode an identical CDR3. The chain uses TRBV28 and TRBJ1-1, with a tentative D call TRBD1 (6 bases). CDR1 is MDHEN and CDR2 is SYDVKM in the germline V gene. The CDR3 runs to 12 residues. The CDR3 sequence is CASSLQTGEAFF. The CDR3 DNA is TGCGCCAGCAGTTTACAGACAGGTGAAGCTTTCTTT.

Only one count was recorded for this clone. The chain has TRBV19 and TRBJ2-2, with 7 bases lining up with TRBD2. Germline CDR1 reads LNHDA; CDR2 reads SQIVND (reference sequence). The CDR3 has 15 amino acids. Losses at the gene ends were 6 bases for V and 5 bases for J; bases not matched to a gene: 9. The CDR3 nucleotides are TGTGCCAGTAGCGGCGGGAGTGGAATAACCGGGGAGCTGTTTTTT. Translated, it gives CASSGGSGITGELFF.

The chain recombines TRBV9 with TRBJ2-7; 9 bases match TRBD2. This CDR3 has 16 residues. Trimming cost V 4 bases and J 3 bases; bases outside gene matches: 11. Germline CDR1 reads SGDLS; CDR2 reads YYNGEE. DNA of the CDR3: TGTGCCAGCAGCCTCTTAGCGGGAGAGGGAGTCTACGAGCAGTACTTC. Encoded protein: CASSLLAGEGVYEQYF.

V and J are TRBV5-1 and TRBJ1-2; D might be TRBD1 (6 bases). The CDR3 covers 15 residues. The germline V gene encodes CDR1 SGHRS and CDR2 YFSETQ. V was cut by 4 bases and J by 7 bases, with 20 bases left in between. CDR3 in DNA: TGCGCCAGCAGCCCGGGGGGGCCGAGGGGGACTGGCTACACCTTC. Amino acid sequence: CASSPGGPRGTGYTF.

This clone was seen at least ten times. The gene calls are TRBV4-1 and TRBJ1-5; tentative D call: TRBD1 (5 bases). The V gene's germline CDR1 is MGHRA and CDR2 YSYEKL. This CDR3 has 15 amino acids. Trimming stripped 3 bases from V and 5 bases from J, with 14 bases between. In DNA, the CDR3 is TGCGCCAGCAGCCAGACCGGGACCCCCGATCAGCCCCAGCATTTT. Translation: CASSQTGTPDQPQHF.

The chain is built from TRBV18 and TRBJ2-5; TRBD1 aligns across 11 bases. The CDR3 is made up of 16 amino acids. Trimming took 6 bases from V and 1 from J; bases not matched to a gene: 7. Germline CDR1 KGHSH, CDR2 LQKENI. Here the CDR3 DNA reads TGTGCCAGCTCTCCAGGGACAGGGGGTGGCCAAGAGACCCAGTACTTC. This gives the protein CASSPGTGGGQETQYF.

V is TRBV5-1 and J is TRBJ2-7; a weak D match, TRBD1 (6 bases). The CDR3 contains 13 residues. The V gene lost 7 bases and the J gene lost 0 bases, with 11 bases spanning the gap. CDR1 SGHRS and CDR2 YFSETQ come from the germline V gene. The CDR3 coding sequence is TGCGCCAGCGGGGACACGTACTCCTACGAGCAGTACTTC. Residues: CASGDTYSYEQYF.

This rearrangement joins TRBV5-1 to TRBJ2-1; D tentatively fits TRBD1 or TRBD2 (6 bases each). CDR1 is SGHRS and CDR2 is YFSETQ in the germline V gene. The V end lost 0 bases, the J end lost 9 bases, and 16 bases lay between the germline ends. CDR3 size: 15 residues. The CDR3 reads CASSLAQGVEGEQFF. The CDR3 DNA reads as TGCGCCAGCAGCTTGGCACAGGGCGTGGAGGGTGAGCAGTTCTTC.

A note on this clone: With a much larger clone just one base away, this may be a read error. V usage is TRBV11-1 and J usage is TRBJ2-7; D unresolved. Germline CDR1 reads SGHAT; CDR2 reads FQDESV (reference sequence). Trimming stripped 2 bases from V and 0 bases from J, with 2 bases between. The CDR3 is 12 residues long. The CDR3 nucleotides are TGTGCCAGCAGCTTATTCTCCTACGAGCAGTACTTC. Protein product: CASSLFSYEQYF. The entire variable domain, with the rest obtained from reference TRBV11-1 and TRBJ2-7, is as follows: EAEVAQSPRYKITEKSQAVAFWCDPISGHATLYWYRQILGQGPELLVQFQDESVVDDSQLPKDRFSAERLKGVDSTLKIQPAELGDSAMYLCASSLFSYEQYFGPGTRLTVT.